This passage covers 30 T cell receptor beta chains from one sample sequenced in a study of sequential checkpoint blockade in melanoma. The treatment denotes: randomized to nivolumab then ipilimumab (arm A) or the reverse (arm B). Libraries were prepared by immunoSEQ multiplex PCR; TCRdb keeps only in-frame clonotypes and omits some of them. Of more than 15,000 clones listed, over 60% were seen once; the top ten hold around 21%. Specimen: CD8+ T cells sorted from blood (inferred from file names), collected from a patient given nivolumab and ipilimumab in sequence. Receptors originate from a human donor with melanoma.

The chain couples TRBV10-3 to TRBJ2-7; TRBD2 matches at 7 bases. The CDR3 covers 17 residues. With V trimmed by 0 bases and J by 0 bases, 8 bases remained unmatched. The germline V gene encodes CDR1 ENHRY and CDR2 SYGVKD. CDR3 protein: CAISESPGRGISYEQYF. The CDR3, as DNA: TGTGCCATCAGTGAGTCTCCAGGGAGGGGTATCTCCTACGAGCAGTACTTC.

The gene calls are TRBV5-1 and TRBJ2-7; perhaps TRBD1 as D (5 bases). The V end lost 0 bases, the J end lost 5 bases, and 9 bases lay between the germline ends. The CDR3 loop spans 13 amino acids. Looked up from germline, CDR1 is SGHRS and CDR2 is YFSETQ. This chain's CDR3 is CASSLDRNNEQYF. CDR3 DNA sequence: TGCGCCAGCAGCTTGGACAGGAACAACGAGCAGTACTTC.

The rearrangement links TRBV6-5 to TRBJ2-7, with 7 bases lining up with TRBD1. The CDR3 is made up of 12 amino acids. V shed 4 bases, J shed 5 bases, and the junction held 2 bases outside the gene matches. Germline CDR1 reads MNHEY; CDR2 reads SVGAGI. CDR3 DNA sequence: TGTGCCAGCAGTTTCACAGGGGACGAGCAGTACTTC. As protein: CASSFTGDEQYF.

This clone has only a few counts. The genes are TRBV2 and TRBJ2-7; the D is unclear. CDR1 and CDR2 from the germline V gene are SNHLY and FYNNEI. The CDR3 loop spans 11 amino acids. V was shortened by 5 bases and J by 3 bases, with 5 bases between the two germline ends. The CDR3 protein is CASSPVYEQYF. DNA for the CDR3: TGTGCCAGCAGTCCTGTCTACGAGCAGTACTTC.

The CDR3 DNA follows: TGCGCCAGCAGCCAAGGGATAGGGACAGTTAATACAGATACGCAGTATTTT. Translated, it gives CASSQGIGTVNTDTQYF. This chain uses TRBV4-1 with TRBJ2-3; 7 nucleotides match TRBD1. CDR1 and CDR2 from the germline V gene are MGHRA and YSYEKL. The CDR3 is 17 amino acids. V shed 1 base and J 3 bases; nucleotides not matched to a gene: 10.

In the case of this clone: This CDR3 is also generated by other DNA sequences in the sample. V gene TRBV18 combines with J gene TRBJ2-7, with D perhaps matching TRBD1 (6 bases). Germline-derived CDR1 and CDR2 are KGHSH and LQKENI. V lost 2 bases to trimming and J lost 2 bases, with 13 bases between them. This CDR3 region has 15 residues. Here the CDR3 DNA reads TGTGCCAGCTCACCAAAACAGGGAACCCCCTACGAGCAGTACTTC. It specifies CASSPKQGTPYEQYF.

CDR3 region: CASSLGGGVPFNYEQYF. The CDR3 bases are TGCGCCAGCAGCTTGGGGGGGGGTGTCCCCTTTAACTACGAGCAGTACTTC. V gene TRBV5-1 combines with J gene TRBJ2-7, with 7 nucleotides matching TRBD2. This CDR3 is 17 amino acids long. The V segment lost 0 bases and the J segment 3 bases; nucleotides outside the gene matches: 12. CDR1 is SGHRS, CDR2 YFSETQ, per germline.

This chain links TRBV5-8 with TRBJ1-1; the D is unclear. Germline V lookup: CDR1 SGHTS, CDR2 YDEGEE. Trimming shortened V by 0 bases and J by 0 bases, and 12 bases separated the two germline ends. CDR3 length: 16 amino acids. CDR3 coding DNA: TGTGCCAGCAGCTTGGCCGCCCGGAGCATGAACACTGAAGCTTTCTTT. Amino acids: CASSLAARSMNTEAFF.

V usage is TRBV10-3 and J usage is TRBJ2-1, with TRBD1 matching 7 bases. The CDR3 is 15 residues long. V lost 0 bases and J lost 5; bases outside the gene matches: 4. Germline-derived CDR1 and CDR2 are ENHRY and SYGVKD. For the CDR3, the DNA is TGTGCCATCAGTGAGTCCGGGACAGAGAACAATGAGCAGTTCTTC. Translated, it gives CAISESGTENNEQFF.

This sequence joins TRBV7-6 and TRBJ2-1; 9 bases are a match to TRBD1. Germline trimming cut 5 bases from V and 6 bases from J; bases unmatched to any gene: 11. This CDR3 is 16 amino acids long. Germline lookup yields CDR1 SGHVS and CDR2 FNYEAQ. As DNA, the CDR3 is TGTGCCAGCAGCGTCCGGACAGGGGTCGTACTCAATGAGCAGTTCTTC. Its protein is CASSVRTGVVLNEQFF.

The chain joins TRBV7-9 to TRBJ2-5, with a tentative D call TRBD2 (6 bases). V lost 6 bases, J lost 5 bases, and 13 bases lay in between. This CDR3 is built from 13 residues. CDR1 and CDR2 (germline): SEHNR, FQNEAQ (reference sequence). The DNA of the CDR3 is TGTGCCAGCAGGCACCCGGCGGGGGAGACCCAGTACTTC. Translating gives CASRHPAGETQYF. The full variable domain, with the rest looked up from reference TRBV7-9 and TRBJ2-5, is DTGVSQNPRHKITKRGQNVTFRCDPISEHNRLYWYRQTLGQGPEFLTYFQNEAQLEKSRLLSDRFSAERPKGSFSTLEIQRTEQGDSAMYLCASRHPAGETQYFGPGTRLLVL.

Written as DNA, the CDR3 is TGTGCCAGCAGCCCCCCAGGGGATTCCTACGAGCAGTACTTC. Its protein is CASSPPGDSYEQYF. The rearrangement joins TRBV9 to TRBJ2-7, with a tentative D call TRBD1 (6 bases). Germline values: CDR1 SGDLS, CDR2 YYNGEE. The CDR3 loop spans 14 amino acids. The ends were cut back, 4 bases at V and 1 base at J, with 12 bases in the middle.

This rearrangement joins TRBV19 to TRBJ2-7; weak D call: TRBD2 (5 bases). The ends were cut back, 5 bases at V and 7 bases at J, with 21 bases in the middle. Germline V gene data show CDR1 as LNHDA and CDR2 as SQIVND (reference sequence). The CDR3 spans 15 residues. CDR3 sequence reads: CASSFGPSGGWEQYF. For the CDR3, the DNA is TGTGCCAGTAGTTTCGGACCCAGCGGTGGATGGGAGCAGTACTTC.

The count of this clone is one. The chain is built from TRBV28 and TRBJ2-7; TRBD1 aligns across 9 bases. V lost 3 bases and J lost 0; bases outside the gene matches: 3. This CDR3 region has 15 residues. Germline V CDR1 and CDR2: MDHEN, SYDVKM. Here the CDR3 DNA reads TGTGCCAGCAGTTTCGGACAGGGGAACTCCTACGAGCAGTACTTC. Translating it yields CASSFGQGNSYEQYF.

J is TRBJ2-7 and V is TRBV5-1, with a possible D match to TRBD1 (5 bases). CDR1 is SGHRS and CDR2 is YFSETQ in the germline V gene. The ends were cut back, 2 bases at V and 4 bases at J, with 19 bases in the middle. This CDR3 comprises 16 residues. The CDR3 coding sequence is TGCGCCAGCAGCTTAGACCAATCGGACCCAGGGTACGAGCAGTACTTC. Protein sequence: CASSLDQSDPGYEQYF.

This chain links TRBV29-1 with TRBJ2-1; 7 positions agree with TRBD2. Trimming took 7 bases from V and 4 from J; bases not matched to a gene: 13. Germline assignment: CDR1 SQVTM and CDR2 ANQGSEA. The CDR3 covers 15 residues. CDR3 residues: CSGTGDPGGYNEQFF. CDR3 DNA: TGCAGCGGGACGGGGGACCCCGGGGGGTACAATGAGCAGTTCTTC.

This clone showed up just a few times. One end of the junction does not line up with germline, which may come from a read error. CDR3 loop: CASSYSGTGLSYEQYF. Here the CDR3 DNA reads TGTGCCAGCAGTTACTCAGGGACAGGTTTATCCTACGAGCAGTACTTC. The chain employs TRBV10-3 and TRBJ2-7; 8 nucleotides agree with TRBD1. The CDR3 has 16 residues. CDR1 ENHRY and CDR2 SYGVKD come from the germline V gene.

V and J are TRBV7-9 and TRBJ1-6; 7 positions agree with TRBD1. After removal of 4 bases from V and 9 bases from J, the junction contained 9 bases not matched to a gene. CDR3 length equals 15 residues. CDR1 is SEHNR and CDR2 is FQNEAQ in the germline V gene (reference sequence). This chain's CDR3 is CASSSGGVGSSPLHF. As DNA, the CDR3 is TGTGCCAGCAGCTCAGGGGGAGTGGGGAGTTCACCCCTCCACTTT.

The rearrangement joins TRBV7-9 to TRBJ2-5, with D perhaps matching TRBD1 (5 bases). The J call could be wrong; TRBJ2-7 is a better fit for the DNA end. Looked up from germline, CDR1 is SEHNR and CDR2 is FQNEAQ (reference sequence). The CDR3 is 13 residues long. The CDR3 coding sequence is TGTGCCAGCAGCCGAAGAGACAGCTACGAGCAGTACTTC. It translates to CASSRRDSYEQYF.

J is TRBJ2-7 and V is TRBV28; TRBD2 is a possible D gene (7 bases). Deletions cut 5 bases from V and 3 bases from J, with 17 bases between. This CDR3 region has 15 residues. Germline V gene data show CDR1 as MDHEN and CDR2 as SYDVKM. CDR3 loop: CASSGAGAFYYEQYF. The CDR3, as DNA: TGTGCCAGCAGTGGTGCGGGGGCCTTCTACTACGAGCAGTACTTC.

V is TRBV13 and J is TRBJ2-1, with 8 bases identical to TRBD1. The CDR3 totals 16 residues. Germline V CDR1 and CDR2: PRHDT, FYEKMQ (reference sequence). V lost 0 bases and J lost 1; bases outside the gene matches: 2. The CDR3 bases are TGTGCCAGCAGCTTAGGGACAGGGGAGTCCTACAATGAGCAGTTCTTC. Translation: CASSLGTGESYNEQFF.

The chain is built from TRBV6-5 and TRBJ1-2, with D tentatively TRBD1 (5 bases). Between the trimmed V and J ends, which lost 3 bases and 2 bases, there was a span of 10 bases. CDR3 length: 14 amino acids. Germline V gives CDR1 MNHEY, CDR2 SVGAGI. The CDR3 sequence: CASSYAGGNYGYTF. CDR3 bases: TGTGCCAGCAGTTATGCCGGGGGAAACTATGGCTACACCTTC.

This chain uses TRBV19 with TRBJ1-2, with no clear D. The CDR3 has 13 amino acids. Trimming removed 3 bases at V and 4 bases at J, with 9 bases between. Germline CDR1 and CDR2: LNHDA and SQIVND (reference sequence). DNA of the CDR3: TGTGCCAGTAGTATTTCTCTAGTCTATGGCTACACCTTC. Residues: CASSISLVYGYTF.

The chain is built from TRBV6-4 and TRBJ1-5; 8 positions match TRBD1. With V trimmed by 5 bases and J by 2 bases, 5 bases remained unmatched. The CDR3 sequence is 15 residues long. CDR1 MRHNA and CDR2 SNTAGT come from the germline V gene. CDR3: CASSMTGEGNQPQHF. For the CDR3, the DNA is TGTGCCAGCAGTATGACAGGGGAGGGCAATCAGCCCCAGCATTTT.

V gene TRBV27 combines with J gene TRBJ2-7; TRBD1 agrees at 8 bases. Per the germline V gene, CDR1 is MNHEY and CDR2 is SMNVEV (reference sequence). Unmatched junction bases numbered 1, after V lost 4 bases and J lost 2 bases. This CDR3 has 13 amino acids. The chain's CDR3 is CASSWGQAYEQYF. In DNA form, the CDR3 reads TGTGCCAGCAGTTGGGGACAGGCCTACGAGCAGTACTTC.

The V gene is TRBV9, the J gene TRBJ1-2; the match to TRBD1 covers 12 bases. The germline V gene encodes CDR1 SGDLS and CDR2 YYNGEE. V trimming: 4 bases; J trimming: 3 bases; junction bases outside the gene matches: 7. This CDR3 comprises 16 residues. The CDR3 is CASSPGDRGLDYGYTF. CDR3 bases: TGTGCCAGCAGCCCTGGGGACAGGGGGCTTGACTATGGCTACACCTTC.

The V call is TRBV7-2, the J call TRBJ1-1; D perhaps matches TRBD1 (5 bases). Germline CDR1 SGHTA, CDR2 FQGNSA. Deletions cut 4 bases from V and 0 bases from J, with 9 bases between. The CDR3 covers 14 residues. CDR3 bases: TGTGCCAGCAGCTGGGGACTCTTGAACACTGAAGCTTTCTTT. Its translation is CASSWGLLNTEAFF.

This chain uses TRBV27 with TRBJ2-1; TRBD2 matches 13 bases. From germline, CDR1 is MNHEY and CDR2 SMNVEV (reference sequence). With V trimmed by 2 bases and J by 1 base, 14 bases remained unmatched. This CDR3 spans 21 amino acids. The CDR3 loop is CASSLGGVGLAGVSSYNEQFF. In nucleotides, the CDR3 is TGTGCCAGCAGTTTAGGGGGTGTAGGACTAGCGGGAGTATCGTCCTACAATGAGCAGTTCTTC.

This clone has only a few counts. The V gene is TRBV7-6, the J gene TRBJ2-7; 14 bases fit TRBD2. The V segment lost 5 bases and the J segment 4 bases; nucleotides outside the gene matches: 10. The CDR3 is 17 amino acids. Germline V gene lookup returns CDR1 SGHVS and CDR2 FNYEAQ. This CDR3 is CASSPRTGTSGSYEQYF. In nucleotides, the CDR3 is TGTGCCAGCAGCCCCCGAACCGGGACTAGCGGGAGTTACGAGCAGTACTTC.

This chain connects TRBV7-8 to TRBJ2-7; TRBD2 might be the D (6 bases). V was clipped by 4 bases and J by 4 bases, with 8 bases between them. The V gene's germline CDR1 is SGHVS and CDR2 FQNEAQ. The CDR3 sequence is 12 residues long. The CDR3 spells CASSWDSYEQYF. The CDR3 DNA sequence: TGTGCCAGCAGCTGGGACTCATACGAGCAGTACTTC.